This record concerns one T cell receptor beta chain sequence. The data originate from a study of technical replicates of blood from a handful of donors. The table came from immunoSEQ multiplex PCR; TCRdb's copy has only in-frame clones and leaves some out. The sample consists of tens of thousands of clones, around nine tenths of them appearing once. Germline CDR1 is SGDLS and CDR2 is YYNGEE. This CDR3 spans 16 amino acids. V was pared by 0 bases and J by 1 base, with 3 bases of the junction left unmatched. This clonotype originated in a human donor in good health. Sequences were obtained from T cells isolated from PBMCs. The rearrangement uses TRBV9 and TRBJ2-3; TRBD1 matches at 9 bases. CDR3 in amino acids: CASSVGTGDRTDTQYF. CDR3 coding DNA: TGTGCCAGCAGCGTAGGGACAGGGGACCGCACAGATACGCAGTATTTT.